This is a list of T cell receptor beta chains from one sample in a study of human T cells and chemical hapten exposure. Via MiXCR, TCRdb re-called the RACE reads, giving one row per CDR3 protein. The sample lists 180,000 or so distinct CDR3 sequences; about 14% were seen once. The source was whole blood, collected in connection with sensitization to the hapten diphenylcyclopropenone (DPC). Every receptor here comes from a woman in her 30s with alopecia areata. Some clones in this sample may be carry-over from other donors' samples. Each CDR3 is given with its conserved first and last residue. The D gene is left open where the match is weak. The size of a clone is reported for some rows only, either as once, few or many, or as a class for expanded clones.

J,D,size,V,CDR3,DNA
TRBJ2-5,NA,NA,TRBV7-2,CASSWGRAMETQYF,TGTGCCAGCAGCTGGGGACGGGCGATGGAGACCCAGTACTTC
TRBJ2-3,NA,many,TRBV30,CAWSRLTRLTDTQYF,TGTGCCTGGAGTCGATTGACGCGGCTCACAGATACGCAGTATTTT
TRBJ2-1,NA,NA,TRBV9,CASSDGGSSYNEQFF,TGTGCCAGCAGCGATGGAGGGAGCTCCTACAATGAGCAGTTCTTC
TRBJ2-1,TRBD2,many,TRBV11-2,CASIQLASGIFGAEQFF,TGTGCCAGCATCCAGCTGGCTAGCGGGATTTTCGGGGCTGAGCAGTTCTTC
TRBJ2-2,TRBD2,few,TRBV12-3/TRBV12-4,CASRTGTSVAGELFF,TGTGCCAGCAGGACCGGGACTAGTGTCGCCGGGGAGCTGTTTTTT
TRBJ1-3,NA,NA,TRBV12-3/TRBV12-4,CASRELTAGNTIYF,TGTGCCAGCAGAGAACTAACAGCAGGCAACACCATATATTTT
TRBJ2-5,NA,NA,TRBV29-1,CSGLAQETQYF,TGCAGTGGCCTAGCCCAAGAGACCCAGTACTTC
TRBJ2-3,NA,few,TRBV3-1,CATTTADTQYF,TGTGCCACCACGACCGCAGATACGCAGTATTTT
TRBJ2-7,NA,many,TRBV7-2,CASSLARVDGPASYEQYF,TGTGCCAGCAGCTTAGCCAGGGTCGACGGGCCCGCCTCCTACGAGCAGTACTTC
TRBJ1-1,TRBD1,NA,TRBV20-1,CSAERTGGRTEAFF,TGCAGTGCTGAACGGACAGGAGGTCGAACTGAAGCTTTCTTT
TRBJ1-2,NA,few,TRBV6-2/TRBV6-3,CASNKPDTANYGYTF,TGTGCCAGCAACAAACCCGACACCGCTAACTATGGCTACACCTTC
TRBJ1-5,TRBD1,NA,TRBV18,CASSPRQGDQPQHF,TGTGCCAGCTCACCAAGACAGGGGGACCAGCCCCAGCATTTT
TRBJ1-6,NA,NA,TRBV28,CASSLRAVGTSPLHF,TGTGCCAGCAGTTTACGGGCAGTGGGGACCTCACCCCTCCACTTT
TRBJ1-2,NA,NA,TRBV7-9,CASSLDGGTFGGYTF,TGTGCCAGCAGCTTAGACGGAGGAACCTTCGGGGGCTACACCTTC
TRBJ1-1,NA,NA,TRBV3-1,CASSHGRRNTEAFF,TGTGCCAGCAGCCATGGACGGAGGAACACTGAAGCTTTCTTT
TRBJ1-1,NA,NA,TRBV14,CASSQEIGGNTEAFF,TGTGCCAGCAGCCAAGAGATAGGGGGGAACACTGAAGCTTTCTTT
TRBJ2-1,TRBD2,many,TRBV7-2,CASSFWTRGNEQFF,TGTGCCAGCAGCTTTTGGACTAGAGGGAATGAGCAGTTCTTC
TRBJ2-3,TRBD1,few,TRBV20-1,CSAMPGQGADTQYF,TGCAGTGCTATGCCAGGACAGGGGGCAGATACGCAGTATTTT
TRBJ1-5,TRBD1,NA,TRBV24-1,CATSRGGPQPQHF,TGTGCCACCTCTCGAGGGGGCCCTCAGCCCCAGCATTTT
TRBJ2-1,NA,once,TRBV28,CASSYPSDANPSFPHQEQFF,TGTGCCAGCAGTTACCCATCGGACGCCAACCCATCTTTTCCTCACCAGGAGCAGTTCTTC
TRBJ2-4,NA,NA,TRBV20-1,CSARTDLAKNIQYF,TGCAGTGCGCGGACGGACCTAGCCAAAAACATTCAGTACTTC
TRBJ2-2,NA,few,TRBV4-2,CASSQGSGANTGELFF,TGTGCCAGCAGCCAAGGGTCGGGTGCGAACACCGGGGAGCTGTTTTTT
TRBJ2-5,NA,NA,TRBV9,CASSVDGREGTQYF,TGTGCCAGCAGCGTAGATGGCAGGGAAGGGACCCAGTACTTC
TRBJ1-1,NA,NA,TRBV11-2,CASSLVLGIGGPWAEAFF,TGTGCCAGCAGCTTAGTTTTGGGTATCGGGGGCCCTTGGGCTGAAGCTTTCTTT
TRBJ1-5,NA,few,TRBV20-1,CSARGSLNQPQHF,TGCAGTGCTAGGGGATCCCTCAATCAGCCCCAGCATTTT
TRBJ2-3,NA,many,TRBV6-6,CASSWGFTDTQYF,TGTGCCAGCAGTTGGGGTTTCACAGATACGCAGTATTTT
TRBJ1-2,TRBD1,few,TRBV7-6,CASSPTGTGGVGGYTF,TGTGCCAGCAGCCCTACCGGGACAGGGGGCGTCGGAGGCTACACCTTC
TRBJ2-3,NA,few,TRBV7-6,CASSLGSRSSTDTQYF,TGTGCCAGCAGCTTAGGTAGCAGATCTAGCACAGATACGCAGTATTTT
TRBJ2-4,TRBD1,NA,TRBV7-9,CASSFMRTGGAKNIQYF,TGTGCCAGCAGCTTTATGAGGACAGGGGGTGCCAAAAACATTCAGTACTTC
TRBJ1-5,NA,NA,TRBV6-5,CASKQSYSNQPQHF,TGTGCCAGCAAACAGAGTTATAGCAATCAGCCCCAGCATTTT
TRBJ2-2,NA,few,TRBV6-5,CASSYSPDLTGGELFF,TGTGCCAGCAGTTACTCGCCCGATTTGACAGGCGGGGAGCTGTTTTTT
TRBJ1-3,NA,few,TRBV28,CASSPDTGSSGNTIYF,TGTGCCAGCAGCCCAGATACAGGGAGCTCTGGAAACACCATATATTTT
TRBJ2-2,NA,NA,TRBV5-1,CASSRSSGTGELFF,TGCGCCAGCAGCCGATCGTCGGGGACCGGGGAGCTGTTTTTT
TRBJ2-1,TRBD2,NA,TRBV11-2,CASIRAGGNNEQFF,TGTGCCAGCATCCGAGCGGGAGGGAACAATGAGCAGTTCTTC
TRBJ1-3,NA,many,TRBV12-3/TRBV12-4,CASTTQGGNTIYF,TGTGCCAGCACCACCCAGGGTGGAAACACCATATATTTT
TRBJ2-7,TRBD1,many,TRBV5-1,CASSLGSGTGGPYEQYF,TGCGCCAGCAGCTTGGGGTCCGGGACAGGGGGCCCCTACGAGCAGTACTTC
TRBJ2-7,TRBD1,NA,TRBV6-5,CASSYATGYPEQYF,TGTGCCAGCAGTTACGCGACAGGGTACCCCGAGCAGTACTTC
TRBJ2-3,TRBD2,few,TRBV20-1,CSALDALAGVPGWDTQYF,TGCAGTGCTCTAGATGCGCTAGCGGGAGTCCCGGGGTGGGATACGCAGTATTTT
TRBJ1-5,NA,few,TRBV4-1,CASSQDWGRGDQPQHF,TGCGCCAGCAGCCAAGATTGGGGGCGCGGCGATCAGCCCCAGCATTTT
TRBJ2-1,TRBD2,few,TRBV11-2,CASSREGFPRLEQFF,TGTGCCAGCAGCCGGGAGGGGTTCCCACGCTTGGAGCAGTTCTTC
TRBJ2-1,NA,few,TRBV5-1,CASSFAETSSYNEQFF,TGCGCCAGCAGCTTTGCAGAAACGAGCTCCTACAATGAGCAGTTCTTC
TRBJ2-7,TRBD1,few,TRBV6-1,CATKGALGEQYF,TGTGCCACGAAGGGGGCCCTGGGCGAGCAGTACTTC
TRBJ1-5,NA,NA,TRBV28,CASSLMGKNQPQHF,TGTGCCAGCAGTTTAATGGGAAAGAATCAGCCCCAGCATTTT
TRBJ2-5,TRBD2,few,TRBV4-2,CASSQVSGRAGETQYF,TGTGCCAGCAGCCAAGTTAGCGGGAGGGCCGGAGAGACCCAGTACTTC
TRBJ2-7,NA,NA,TRBV20-1,CSAISPRAEQYF,TGCAGTGCTATAAGTCCTCGTGCCGAGCAGTACTTC
TRBJ1-2,NA,many,TRBV3-1,CASSHQAGDVYGYTF,TGTGCCAGCAGCCACCAAGCGGGGGACGTCTATGGCTACACCTTC
TRBJ2-7,NA,few,TRBV19,CASSSRTLREQYF,TGTGCCAGTAGTAGCAGGACCCTGAGGGAGCAGTACTTC
TRBJ2-3,NA,NA,TRBV20-1,CSARAGYTDTQYF,TGCAGTGCTAGAGCCGGGTACACAGATACGCAGTATTTT
TRBJ1-4,TRBD1,few,TRBV6-5,CASSRLQGAKLFF,TGTGCCAGCAGTCGGCTGCAGGGGGCAAAACTGTTTTTT
TRBJ1-5,NA,many,TRBV7-2,CASSLVGGNQPQHF,TGTGCCAGCAGCTTAGTTGGGGGCAATCAGCCCCAGCATTTT
TRBJ2-6,TRBD1,NA,TRBV6-5,CASSLQGESGANVLTF,TGTGCCAGCAGTCTTCAGGGGGAGTCTGGGGCCAACGTCCTGACTTTC
TRBJ1-2,NA,many,TRBV29-1,CSVVVPGLNYGYTF,TGCAGCGTTGTGGTCCCGGGTCTTAACTATGGCTACACCTTC
TRBJ2-1,TRBD2,NA,TRBV6-5,CASKRTSGYNEQFF,TGTGCCAGCAAGAGGACTAGCGGGTACAATGAGCAGTTCTTC